A selection of T cell receptor beta chains follows, all from one sample in a study of blood T cell repertoires in COVID-19. Profiled with immunoSEQ multiplex PCR; TCRdb holds only in-frame clones, not every one. The data contain around 700,000 clones, more than 80% of them singletons. Sequencing was done on a sample of peripheral blood. These receptors came from a young woman with acute or convalescent COVID-19. The CDR3 runs from the conserved cysteine through the conserved F or W. A D gene is named only where the DNA matches it firmly. Size is stated for part of the rows, as once, few or many counts, or as a class when the clone is expanded.

size | D | J | V | CDR3 | DNA
NA | NA | TRBJ2-1 | TRBV21-1 | CASSTRTSGGPPSEQFF | TGTGCCAGCAGCACCCGGACTAGCGGGGGCCCGCCGAGTGAGCAGTTCTTC
NA | TRBD2 | TRBJ2-5 | TRBV5-4 | CATMPRGGEETQYF | TGTGCCACCATGCCTCGGGGGGGCGAAGAGACCCAGTACTTC
NA | TRBD1 | TRBJ2-7 | TRBV7-4 | CASSPRPRTGTTYEQYF | TGTGCCAGCAGCCCGAGACCGAGGACAGGGACAACCTACGAGCAGTACTTC
NA | NA | TRBJ2-1 | TRBV5-5 | CASSPATGYEQFF | TGTGCCAGCAGCCCGGCCACAGGGTATGAGCAGTTCTTC
NA | NA | TRBJ1-2 | TRBV25-1 | CASSEEGGAASNYGYTF | TGTGCCAGCAGTGAGGAGGGAGGGGCAGCGAGTAACTATGGCTACACCTTC
NA | TRBD1 | TRBJ1-2 | TRBV27 | CASTSSGTGYYGYTF | TGTGCCAGCACCTCTTCGGGGACAGGCTACTATGGCTACACCTTC
NA | NA | TRBJ2-7 | TRBV5-1 | CASSLIRGGEQYF | TGCGCCAGCAGCTTGATTCGGGGAGGCGAGCAGTACTTC
NA | TRBD1 | TRBJ2-2 | TRBV6-5 | CASSWTGTGLTGELFF | TGTGCCAGCAGTTGGACCGGGACAGGGCTAACCGGGGAGCTGTTTTTT
few | NA | TRBJ2-1 | TRBV5-4 | CASSLVLGEQFF | TGTGCCAGCAGCTTGGTTCTAGGTGAGCAGTTCTTC
NA | TRBD1 | TRBJ2-3 | TRBV9 | CASSTDREDTQYF | TGTGCCAGCAGCACGGACAGGGAAGATACGCAGTATTTT
NA | NA | TRBJ2-7 | TRBV6-5 | CASSRDRSSYEQYF | TGTGCCAGCAGCCGAGACAGGTCCTCCTACGAGCAGTACTTC
few | TRBD1 | TRBJ1-5 | TRBV2 | CASRFDRGGQPQHF | TGTGCCAGCAGGTTCGACAGGGGCGGTCAGCCCCAGCATTTT
NA | NA | TRBJ1-5 | TRBV15 | CATSRGRGGSNQPQHF | TGTGCCACCAGCAGAGGACGGGGTGGGAGCAATCAGCCCCAGCATTTT
NA | TRBD2 | TRBJ2-3 | TRBV6-4 | CASSRTSGGTTDTQYF | TGTGCCAGCAGTAGAACTAGCGGGGGGACCACAGATACGCAGTATTTT
NA | NA | TRBJ2-1 | TRBV19 | CASSGPPGQVDEQFF | TGTGCCAGTAGTGGACCCCCGGGACAAGTCGATGAGCAGTTCTTC
NA | TRBD1 | TRBJ1-1 | TRBV6-2/TRBV6-3 | CASSSLRQGSTEAFF | TGTGCCAGCAGTTCCCTTCGACAGGGCAGCACTGAAGCTTTCTTT
few | TRBD1 | TRBJ1-1 | TRBV3-1/TRBV3-2 | CASSQGRGPAFF | TGTGCCAGCAGCCAAGGCAGGGGGCCGGCTTTCTTT
NA | NA | TRBJ1-1 | TRBV5-1 | CASSPIGGRWKAFF | TGCGCCAGCAGCCCAATCGGGGGGCGGTGGAAAGCTTTCTTT
NA | TRBD1 | TRBJ1-2 | TRBV27 | CASSRQGGGYGYTF | TGTGCCAGCAGCAGACAGGGGGGGGGCTATGGCTACACCTTC
NA | TRBD1 | TRBJ1-1 | TRBV4-2 | CASSQAGQTLNTEAFF | TGTGCCAGCAGCCAAGCGGGACAGACGTTAAACACTGAAGCTTTCTTT
NA | TRBD1 | TRBJ1-3 | TRBV12-5 | CASGFSGQGALRNTIYF | TGTGCTAGTGGTTTCTCCGGACAGGGGGCATTAAGAAACACCATATATTTT
once | NA | TRBJ1-2 | TRBV6-1 | CASSESGFAYGYTF | TGTGCCAGCAGTGAATCAGGTTTCGCCTATGGCTACACCTTC
once | TRBD2 | TRBJ2-1 | TRBV28 | CASSLASGAFYEQFF | TGTGCCAGCAGTTTAGCTAGCGGGGCGTTTTATGAGCAGTTCTTC
NA | TRBD1 | TRBJ1-1 | TRBV4-2 | CASSPRDRVLKNEAFF | TGTGCCAGCAGCCCCCGGGACAGGGTCCTTAAAAATGAAGCTTTCTTT
NA | NA | TRBJ2-7 | TRBV18 | CASSPGSGRYEQYF | TGTGCCAGCTCACCTGGATCAGGGCGCTACGAGCAGTACTTC
NA | NA | TRBJ1-4 | TRBV19 | CASSIDLFSINEKLFF | TGTGCCAGTAGTATAGATCTATTCTCTATTAATGAAAAACTGTTTTTT